This TCR beta chain was identified during a study of neurological immune-mediated disorders. The CDR3 consists of 15 residues. CDR1 DFQATT and CDR2 SNEGSKA come from the germline V gene (reference sequence). After removal of 5 bases from V and 3 bases from J, the junction contained 9 bases not matched to a gene. TCRdb called the 5' RACE reads again in MiXCR, with one record for every CDR3 protein. Found here are around 17,000 distinct CDR3 sequences, 20% to 25% of them singletons; the top ten hold under 30%. This clonotype was recorded many times. Sequenced sample: PBMCs. The TCR originated in a man over 45 in good health. J is TRBJ2-3 and V is TRBV20-1; 9 nucleotides line up with TRBD2. The CDR3 bases are TGCAGTGCTGGGGCGGGGCTAGCGGGGACAGATACGCAGTATTTT. Its translation: CSAGAGLAGTDTQYF.